This TCR beta chain came from a study of cytomegalovirus exposure and HLA in healthy donors. Study conclusions and caveats: There were some V segments, including TRBV6-2 and TRBV6-3, excluded as indistinguishable. In presence/absence analyses, roughly uniform sequencing depth across donors was assumed.

Trimming pared 1 base from V and 5 bases from J, leaving 13 bases between. Per the germline V gene, CDR1 is SGHNT and CDR2 is YYREEE (reference sequence). The CDR3 sequence is 14 residues long. With 60 Vbeta and 13 Jbeta primers, the PCR was carried out. Here immunoSEQ multiplex PCR was the method, and the copy in TCRdb shows in-frame clones only, minus some. The repertoire holds under 40,000 clones, roughly nine tenths seen once, with 2.7% in the top ten. With regard to this clone: Its antigen remains unknown.

This sequence originates from a woman younger than 30 in good health and CMV-seronegative. The chain combines TRBV5-4 with TRBJ2-7; D is ambiguous. Sample: PBMCs. Here the CDR3 reads CASSLKARSNEQYF. The CDR3 nucleotides are TGTGCCAGCAGCTTGAAGGCCAGGTCAAACGAGCAGTACTTC.